Listed here are 9 T cell receptor beta chains from one sample, sequenced in a study of Tregs in tolerant kidney transplant recipients. Related graft donors supplied nonmyeloablative bone marrow transplants, and mixed chimerism was transient. Profiled with immunoSEQ multiplex PCR; TCRdb holds only in-frame clones, not every one. The ten most abundant clones cover over 4% of a sample with about 23,000 clones. The sample in question was CD4+ T cells from blood (PBMCs), obtained 6 months after the transplant. The origin of the receptors is a human patient who received a combined kidney and bone marrow transplant. Part of the T cell pool may stem from the graft donor.

Worth noting for this clone: Read data end 3 residues before the CDR3 end; the end is taken from the germline J gene. The chain links TRBV5-6 to TRBJ2-7, with 9 nucleotides matching TRBD2. CDR1 is SGHDT and CDR2 is YYEEEE in the germline V gene. This CDR3 spans 14 amino acids. The junction had 6 bases not matched to a gene; V was cut back by 4 bases and J by 4 bases. The CDR3 here is CASSDGTSWYEQYF. The sequenced CDR3 bases are TGTGCCAGCAGCGACGGGACTAGCTGGTACGAG.

For this clone: Coverage ceases 3 residues before the CDR3 finishes, and the germline J gene fills in the end. The rearrangement joins TRBV10-2 to TRBJ2-2; possible D gene TRBD1, 6 bases. Trimming took off 7 bases at V and 7 bases at J, with 16 bases between the two ends. Germline V gene data show CDR1 as WSHSY and CDR2 as SAAADI. This CDR3 spans 14 amino acids. The chain's CDR3 is CASIRGKGNGELFF. CDR3 bases read: TGCGCCAGCATCAGGGGAAAGGGAAACGGGGAG.

Notes on this clone: The read terminates 3 residues ahead of where the CDR3 ends, so the germline J gene completes it. The V call is TRBV19, the J call TRBJ2-2; D unresolved. Trimming pared 9 bases from V and 2 bases from J, leaving 13 bases between. Germline V gene lookup returns CDR1 LNHDA and CDR2 SQIVND (reference sequence). There are 14 residues in the CDR3. The part of the CDR3 DNA that was read is TGTGCCAGCCACTCCCCCTTTAACACCGGGGAG. Amino acids: CASHSPFNTGE. The CDR3, in full, reads CASHSPFNTGELFF. The whole variable domain, filled in from reference TRBV19 and TRBJ2-2, reads DGGITQSPKYLFRKEGQNVTLSCEQNLNHDAMYWYRQDPGQGLRLIYYSQIVNDFQKGDIAEGYSVSREKKESFPLTVTSAQKNPTAFYLCASHSPFNTGELFFGEGSRLTVL.

On this clone: With the read ending 3 residues before the CDR3 end, the germline J gene is used to fill in that end. The chain links TRBV20-1 to TRBJ1-1; perhaps TRBD1 as D (6 bases). The V end was cut by 0 bases, the J end by 7 bases, with 9 bases between. Germline V lookup: CDR1 DFQATT, CDR2 SNEGSKA (reference sequence). The CDR3 is made up of 12 amino acids. Incomplete CDR3 DNA: TGCAGTGCTAGAGATCGGACAGATGAA. It codes for CSARDRTDE. The complete CDR3 sequence is CSARDRTDEAFF.

As for this clone: From the germline J gene comes the end of the CDR3, since the read stops 3 residues before it. J is TRBJ1-5 and V is TRBV5-1, with D possibly matching TRBD1 (6 bases). V gave up 1 base and J gave up 6 bases, with 11 bases separating them. The CDR3 sequence is 14 residues long. Germline V lookup: CDR1 SGHRS, CDR2 YFSETQ. The CDR3 here is CASSLTGGGQPQHF. CDR3 DNA (partial): TGCGCCAGCAGCTTGACAGGAGGGGGTCAGCCC. Complete variable domain (other parts from reference TRBV5-1 and TRBJ1-5): KAGVTQTPRYLIKTRGQQVTLSCSPISGHRSVSWYQQTPGQGLQFLFEYFSETQRNKGNFPGRFSGRQFSNSRSEMNVSTLELGDSALYLCASSLTGGGQPQHFGDGTRLSIL.

As for this clone: The read terminates 3 residues ahead of where the CDR3 ends, so the germline J gene completes it. The genes are TRBV20-1 and TRBJ2-7, with D hard to call. The V end lost 3 bases, the J end lost 3 bases, and 15 bases lay between the germline ends. Germline CDR1 is DFQATT and CDR2 is SNEGSKA (reference sequence). CDR3 length: 14 residues. CDR3 amino acids: CSASKGTSFYEQYF. Incomplete CDR3 DNA: TGCAGTGCTAGTAAGGGCACATCCTTCTACGAG.

Turning to this clone: The read comes to an end 3 residues before the CDR3 does, leaving the germline J gene to fill in the end. The gene calls are TRBV7-9 and TRBJ1-1; D not certain. Germline-derived CDR1 and CDR2 are SEHNR and FQNEAQ (reference sequence). The CDR3 loop spans 15 amino acids. The V end lost 1 base, the J end lost 7 bases, and 16 bases lay between the germline ends. The CDR3 sequence is CASSLGTTIDYEAFF. The covered CDR3 bases are TGTGCCAGCAGCTTAGGTACCACTATTGACTATGAA.

Regarding this clone: The read finishes 3 residues shy of the CDR3 end, and the germline J gene is used to complete it. This sequence joins TRBV2 and TRBJ2-2; 8 positions agree with TRBD1. V trimming: 7 bases; J trimming: 5 bases; junction bases outside the gene matches: 3. The CDR3 consists of 13 residues. The germline V gene has CDR1 SNHLY and CDR2 FYNNEI. The part of the CDR3 DNA that was read is TGTGCCAGCACCGGACAGGGAACCGGGGAG. Encoded protein: CASTGQGTGE. The CDR3 reads in full as CASTGQGTGELFF.

As regards this clone: The read is 3 residues too short to cover the CDR3 end, so that end is filled in from the germline J gene. The chain has TRBV5-6 and TRBJ1-1, with TRBD1 matching over 7 bases. From germline, CDR1 is SGHDT and CDR2 YYEEEE. This CDR3 comprises 13 residues. The CDR3 here is CASSLGQGRGAFF. CDR3 DNA (partial): TGTGCCAGCAGCTTGGGACAGGGCCGGGGC.